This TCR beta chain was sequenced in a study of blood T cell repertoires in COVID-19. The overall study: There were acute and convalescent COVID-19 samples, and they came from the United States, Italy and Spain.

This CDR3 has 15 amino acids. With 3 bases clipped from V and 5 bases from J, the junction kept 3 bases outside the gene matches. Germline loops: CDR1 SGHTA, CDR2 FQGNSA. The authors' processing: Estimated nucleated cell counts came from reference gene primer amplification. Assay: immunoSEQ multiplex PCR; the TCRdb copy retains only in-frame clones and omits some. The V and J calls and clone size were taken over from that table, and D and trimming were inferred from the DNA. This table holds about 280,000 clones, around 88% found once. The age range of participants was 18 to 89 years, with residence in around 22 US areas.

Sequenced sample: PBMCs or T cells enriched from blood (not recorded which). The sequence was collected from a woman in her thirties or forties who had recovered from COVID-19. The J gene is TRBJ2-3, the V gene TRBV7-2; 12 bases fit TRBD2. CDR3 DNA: TGTGCCAGCAGCTTGACTAGCGGGAGATTAGATACGCAGTATTTT. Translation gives CASSLTSGRLDTQYF.